This is a list of T cell receptor beta chains from one sample in a study of cytomegalovirus exposure and HLA in healthy donors. TCRdb keeps only in-frame clones here, not all; method: immunoSEQ multiplex PCR. In the table there are 60,000 to 85,000 clones, 75% to 80% of which are singletons. Material for sequencing was PBMCs. All receptors come from a man aged 35-49 years in good health and CMV-seronegative. Each CDR3 is given with its conserved first and last residue. The D gene is left open where the match is weak. Size is omitted from some rows. Given values are once, few, many or a class for expanded clones.

J,D,size,V,DNA,CDR3
TRBJ2-1,TRBD2,.,TRBV18,TGTGCCAGCTCCCCCCCCAGCGGGGGAGGTTCCTACAATGAGCAGTTCTTC,CASSPPSGGGSYNEQFF
TRBJ2-3,.,.,TRBV9,TGTGCCAGCAGCGTAGCGGCGGGAACAAGCACAGATACGCAGTATTTT,CASSVAAGTSTDTQYF
TRBJ2-3,TRBD2,.,TRBV14,TGTGCCAGCAGCCAAGTGGCGGGACTAGCCTCAGATACGCAGTATTTT,CASSQVAGLASDTQYF
TRBJ2-1,TRBD1,.,TRBV6-5,TGTGCCAGCAGTTTCGGACAGGGTTGGGACAATGAGCAGTTCTTC,CASSFGQGWDNEQFF
TRBJ2-1,TRBD2,.,TRBV5-8,TGTGCCAGCAGCTTGGCACTAGCGTCCGATGAGCAGTTCTTC,CASSLALASDEQFF
TRBJ2-1,TRBD2,.,TRBV5-1,TGCGCCAGCAGCTCGCTAGCGGGGGACTACAATGAGCAGTTCTTC,CASSSLAGDYNEQFF
TRBJ1-2,.,few,TRBV16,TGTGCCAGCAGCCAATCGAGGGAAATGGGTGGCTACACCTTC,CASSQSREMGGYTF
TRBJ1-2,.,.,TRBV25-1,TGTGCCAGCAGTGCCGGACAGAACTATGGCTACACCTTC,CASSAGQNYGYTF
TRBJ2-7,TRBD2,once,TRBV27,TGTGCCAGCAGTGCCTTACTAGCGGGGTTGACCGAGCAGTACTTC,CASSALLAGLTEQYF
TRBJ1-2,.,.,TRBV27,TGTGCCAGCAGACAGGGTGGGGAACGGGGCTACACCTTC,CASRQGGERGYTF
TRBJ1-1,TRBD1,.,TRBV9,TGTGCCAGCAGCCTCGGACAGGGCCCTAATGTGGCGAACACTGAAGCTTTCTTT,CASSLGQGPNVANTEAFF
TRBJ1-2,TRBD1,.,TRBV9,TGTGCCAGCAGCGTAGCAGCCCAGGGGGCGACCTATGGCTACACCTTC,CASSVAAQGATYGYTF
TRBJ2-3,.,few,TRBV29-1,TGCAGCGTTGTTGGGGGGGCATCAGATACGCAGTATTTT,CSVVGGASDTQYF
TRBJ1-6,TRBD1,.,TRBV2,TGTGCCAGCAGTGAGAGAGGGGGCTTTGGCGGATATTCACCCCTCCACTTT,CASSERGGFGGYSPLHF
TRBJ2-7,.,.,TRBV10-3,TGTGCCATCAGTGAATCTGGGAGCGACGAGCAGTACTTC,CAISESGSDEQYF
TRBJ1-1,.,.,TRBV6-4,TGTGCCAGCAGTATTGACTTGAACACTGAAGCTTTCTTT,CASSIDLNTEAFF
TRBJ2-1,.,.,TRBV7-3,TGTGCCAGCAGCTTAAGTGTCCAGGGATACAATGAGCAGTTCTTC,CASSLSVQGYNEQFF
TRBJ1-5,.,.,TRBV15,TGTGCCACCACGAGGGGGAGCAATCAGCCCCAGCATTTT,CATTRGSNQPQHF
TRBJ2-1,TRBD2,.,TRBV5-1,TGCGCCAGCAGCTTGGCCCGGAGGGGCCGGGGGGGCTACAATGAGCAGTTCTTC,CASSLARRGRGGYNEQFF
TRBJ1-5,TRBD1,.,TRBV7-6,TGTGCCAGCAGCTCCGGGACAGGGTTGTATGGCAATCAGCCCCAGCATTTT,CASSSGTGLYGNQPQHF
TRBJ2-7,.,.,TRBV14,TGTGCCAGCAGCCAAGACAGCGGTCTAAGCTCCTACGAGCAGTACTTC,CASSQDSGLSSYEQYF
TRBJ1-5,TRBD1,.,TRBV10-3,TGTGCCATCAGTCAACAGGGGGAGCCCCAGCATTTT,CAISQQGEPQHF
TRBJ2-5,TRBD1,.,TRBV5-8,TGTGCCAGCAGCTTGGTGAGGCAGGGGGCGTGGGAGCAGTACTTC,CASSLVRQGAWEQYF
TRBJ1-2,.,.,TRBV21-1,TGTGCCAGCAGCATTACGGGGGGAAGGGTTAACTATGGCTACACCTTC,CASSITGGRVNYGYTF
TRBJ1-2,.,.,TRBV11-2,TGTGCCAGCAGCCCCCCAGGGCAGGGGCACTATGGCTACACCTTC,CASSPPGQGHYGYTF
TRBJ1-1,.,.,TRBV5-1,TGCGCCAGCACCGACAGGTTGGCCACTGAAGCTTTCTTT,CASTDRLATEAFF
TRBJ2-1,TRBD2,.,TRBV6-5,TGTGCCAGCAGTTACATAGCGGGGGAGCAGTTCTTC,CASSYIAGEQFF
TRBJ2-6,.,.,TRBV5-6,TGTGCCAGCAGCTTGGGTAGCTCTGGGGCCAACGTCCTGACTTTC,CASSLGSSGANVLTF
TRBJ1-6,.,.,TRBV7-2,TGTGCCAGCGCCAGGGTCGGCTCACCCCTCCACTTT,CASARVGSPLHF
TRBJ2-5,.,.,TRBV19,TGTGCCAGTAACGAGGGATACCAAGAGACCCAGTACTTC,CASNEGYQETQYF
TRBJ2-7,TRBD1,.,TRBV7-6,TGTGCCAGCAGCCCCTCCCGGGACAGGGAGGCCTACGAGCAGTACTTC,CASSPSRDREAYEQYF
TRBJ1-3,TRBD1,.,TRBV7-2,TGTGCCAGCAGCTGGGACAGGGAAACTGGAAACACCATATATTTT,CASSWDRETGNTIYF
TRBJ1-6,.,once,TRBV5-1,TGCGCCAGCAGCCCCCGGTTAGATAATTCACCCCTCCACTTT,CASSPRLDNSPLHF
TRBJ1-2,TRBD1,.,TRBV29-1,TGCAGCGTTGGGGGACAGGGGGAACATGGCTACACCTTC,CSVGGQGEHGYTF
TRBJ2-7,.,.,TRBV28,TGTGCCAGCAGTTTTTCCGGGATCGGCTACGAGCAGTACTTC,CASSFSGIGYEQYF
TRBJ2-1,TRBD1,.,TRBV7-2,TGTGCCAGCAGCTTTAGCCGGGACAGGGTTAACAATGAGCAGTTCTTC,CASSFSRDRVNNEQFF
TRBJ2-1,.,.,TRBV29-1,TGCAGCGTTGATGGGGACTGGAGGCGATACAATGAGCAGTTCTTC,CSVDGDWRRYNEQFF
TRBJ1-4,TRBD1,.,TRBV4-1,TGCGCCAGCAGCCTGACCTCCGGGACAGGGTTTGAAAAACTGTTTTTT,CASSLTSGTGFEKLFF